This is a list of T cell receptor beta chains from one sample in a study of T cell responses to AZD1222 COVID-19 vaccine. The method was immunoSEQ multiplex PCR; TCRdb's version includes in-frame clones alone and lacks a portion of them. Of about 150,000 clones in the sample, about 92% are singletons; the top ten hold approximately 3.3%. The sequencing here drew on peripheral blood, taken 28 days after the second AZD1222 dose. The receptor source for this set is an adult who received the AZD1222 COVID-19 vaccine. Each CDR3 is given with its conserved first and last residue. D genes are given only for firm matches. Rows give clone size only sometimes, using once, few, many, or a class for an expanded clone.

TRBJ2-2 | NA | TRBD1 | TRBV11-3 | TGTGCCAGCAGCTTTACCTACTCCGGGACAGTTCAACCCGGGGAGCTGTTTTTT | CASSFTYSGTVQPGELFF
TRBJ2-2 | NA | NA | TRBV5-1 | TGCGCCAGCAGCTTTGGTGGGGGCCCGAACACCGGGGAGCTGTTTTTT | CASSFGGGPNTGELFF
TRBJ2-1 | NA | TRBD2 | TRBV6-2/TRBV6-3 | TGTGCCAGCAGCCCTGTCCCGGGACTAGCGGGATTCTCCTACAATGAGCAGTTCTTC | CASSPVPGLAGFSYNEQFF
TRBJ2-3 | NA | NA | TRBV9 | TGTGCCAGCAGCGTAGGAAGGTTTGCAGATACGCAGTATTTT | CASSVGRFADTQYF
TRBJ1-4 | NA | NA | TRBV6-5 | TGTGCCAGCAGTCAGACCCGGGGCGGGGTAAAACTGTTTTTT | CASSQTRGGVKLFF
TRBJ1-2 | NA | NA | TRBV12-3/TRBV12-4 | TGTGCCAGCAGTTCCCGACCGTTCTATGGCTACACCTTC | CASSSRPFYGYTF
TRBJ1-3 | NA | NA | TRBV4-3 | TGCGCCAGCAGCCAAGAATTGGCAGCCTCTGGAAACACCATATATTTT | CASSQELAASGNTIYF
TRBJ1-3 | NA | NA | TRBV9 | TGTGCCAGCAGCCCTTGGCCCGGAGACACCATATATTTT | CASSPWPGDTIYF
TRBJ1-1 | NA | NA | TRBV7-9 | TGTGCCAGCAGCTTAACAATCTCTGAAGCTTTCTTT | CASSLTISEAFF
TRBJ2-7 | NA | NA | TRBV14 | TGTGCCAGCAGCGTCCGCCGGGACCGAGGCCCCTACGAGCAGTACTTC | CASSVRRDRGPYEQYF
TRBJ2-7 | NA | TRBD2 | TRBV5-4 | TGTGCCAGCAGCTTGGCCCCTCTGACTAGCGGGGGCCTCTGCTTC | CASSLAPLTSGGLCF
TRBJ1-1 | NA | NA | TRBV25-1 | TGTGCCAGCAGTGCGTCCTACAGGGACACTGAAGCTTTCTTT | CASSASYRDTEAFF
TRBJ2-1 | NA | NA | TRBV7-6 | TGTGCCAGCAGCTTAGCTGGAGCGGCCAATGAGCAGTTCTTC | CASSLAGAANEQFF
TRBJ1-2 | NA | NA | TRBV6-5 | TGTGCCAGCAGTTATGACGGCGGCTACACCTTC | CASSYDGGYTF
TRBJ2-7 | once | TRBD1 | TRBV28 | TGTGCCAGCAGCCCAATCGGGGACAGGGTAAGCGAGCAGTACTTC | CASSPIGDRVSEQYF
TRBJ1-3 | NA | NA | TRBV11-2 | TGTGCCAGCAGCCCCCGGAGGGACTCTGGAAACACCATATATTTT | CASSPRRDSGNTIYF
TRBJ2-7 | NA | NA | TRBV7-9 | TGTGCCAGCAGCGATAGCTACGAGCAGTACTTC | CASSDSYEQYF
TRBJ1-2 | NA | TRBD1 | TRBV10-3 | TGTGCCATCAGTGAAAACCGGGACAGTGATGGCTACACCTTC | CAISENRDSDGYTF
TRBJ1-4 | once | NA | TRBV29-1 | TGCAGCGCCCAAGCAGGTTCTTTGGGAAAACTGTTTTTT | CSAQAGSLGKLFF
TRBJ2-2 | NA | NA | TRBV6-5 | TGTGCCAGCGGTATTATACCTAACACCGGGGAGCTGTTTTTT | CASGIIPNTGELFF
TRBJ1-5 | NA | NA | TRBV7-6 | TGTGCCAGCAGCTTAGCGCAAGGCCTTCATAGCAATCAGCCCCAGCATTTT | CASSLAQGLHSNQPQHF
TRBJ2-3 | NA | NA | TRBV3-1/TRBV3-2 | TGTGCCAGCAGCCAGTATCGACGGACGGGGAGCACAGATACGCAGTATTTT | CASSQYRRTGSTDTQYF
TRBJ2-5 | NA | NA | TRBV5-1 | TGCGCCAGCAGCTTGGACCCGGGAAGTCAAGAGACCCAGTACTTC | CASSLDPGSQETQYF
TRBJ2-1 | NA | NA | TRBV4-1 | TGCGCCAGCAGCCTCCGACACGGGAGCTACAATGAGCAGTTCTTC | CASSLRHGSYNEQFF
TRBJ1-2 | NA | NA | TRBV11-3 | TGTGCCAGCAGCTTAGAAGGGTTCGGGGGCTACACCTTC | CASSLEGFGGYTF
TRBJ1-2 | NA | TRBD1 | TRBV28 | TGTGCCAGCAGCGGGACAGTGAACTATGGCTACACCTTC | CASSGTVNYGYTF
TRBJ2-7 | NA | TRBD2 | TRBV27 | TGTGCCAGCAAGCCGCTAGCGGGAGCTCTCCACGAGCAGTACTTC | CASKPLAGALHEQYF
TRBJ1-5 | NA | NA | TRBV28 | TGTGCCAGCAGTTTTGAGGCTCCCGGAAGCCAGCCCCAGCATTTT | CASSFEAPGSQPQHF
TRBJ2-7 | NA | TRBD1 | TRBV27 | TGTGCCAGCAGTTCTGGTGTGGGGCGACAGGGGGCGGGTGAGCAGTACTTC | CASSSGVGRQGAGEQYF
TRBJ2-5 | NA | NA | TRBV5-1 | TGCGCCACCAAAGAGGGCGCCGGCGGGGAGACCCAGTACTTC | CATKEGAGGETQYF
TRBJ1-2 | NA | TRBD1 | TRBV5-1 | TGCGCCAGCAGCCCATGGACAGGTGGGGGCTATGGCTACACCTTC | CASSPWTGGGYGYTF
TRBJ2-3 | NA | TRBD2 | TRBV28 | TGTGCCCGCAATGGACTAGCGGGAAGAAGGGATACGCAGTATTTT | CARNGLAGRRDTQYF
TRBJ1-1 | medium-sized | NA | TRBV3-1/TRBV3-2 | TGTGCCAGCAGCCAAGAGTTTTTGGGGGTCGGCACTGAAGCTTTCTTT | CASSQEFLGVGTEAFF